The 16 T cell receptor beta chains in this list originate from one sample, sequenced in a study of blood T cell repertoires in COVID-19. The method was immunoSEQ multiplex PCR; TCRdb's version includes in-frame clones alone and lacks a portion of them. Among 290,000 or so clones listed, 85% were seen once. The sample consisted of peripheral blood. The receptors stem from a man aged 50 to 60 with active or convalescent COVID-19.

The V gene is TRBV6-6, the J gene TRBJ1-5; D gene unclear. This CDR3 has 13 amino acids. In germline, CDR1 is MNHNY, CDR2 SVGAGI (reference sequence). Deletions cut 7 bases from V and 3 bases from J, with 10 bases between. The CDR3 loop is CASNPYNNQPQHF. In nucleotides, the CDR3 is TGTGCCAGCAATCCGTATAACAATCAGCCCCAGCATTTT.

The chain couples TRBV7-9 to TRBJ2-2, with a weak D call TRBD1 (6 bases). The germline V gene encodes CDR1 SEHNR and CDR2 FQNEAQ (reference sequence). The CDR3 length is 14 residues. The V and J ends lost 5 bases and 6 bases respectively, with 13 bases between them. DNA for the CDR3: TGTGCCAGCAGCAGCGCAGGGGCCCCCGGGGAGCTGTTTTTT. This codes for CASSSAGAPGELFF.

V usage is TRBV20-1 and J usage is TRBJ2-7; no definite D call. The CDR3 contains 12 residues. V was trimmed by 3 bases and J by 3 bases, leaving 9 bases between them. The V gene's germline CDR1 is DFQATT and CDR2 SNEGSKA (reference sequence). This CDR3 reads CSASGSGYEQYF. The DNA for the CDR3 is TGCAGTGCTAGTGGGTCCGGCTACGAGCAGTACTTC.

The V gene is TRBV6-5, the J gene TRBJ1-6; TRBD1 agrees at 9 bases. V was pared by 6 bases and J by 4 bases, with 4 bases of the junction left unmatched. This CDR3 contains 15 residues. Germline V gives CDR1 MNHEY, CDR2 SVGAGI. CDR3 in amino acids: CASRGTGLYNSPLHF. The CDR3, as DNA: TGTGCCAGCAGAGGGACAGGGCTGTATAATTCACCCCTCCACTTT.

The chain has TRBV11-2 and TRBJ2-2; D possibly corresponds to TRBD2 (6 bases). Trimming took 6 bases from V and 7 from J, leaving 15 bases between them. Germline loops: CDR1 SGHAT, CDR2 FQNNGV. The CDR3 sequence is 14 residues long. The chain's CDR3 is CASRHPGGRGELFF. The CDR3 nucleotides are TGTGCCAGCAGGCACCCCGGGGGTCGCGGGGAGCTGTTTTTT.

V usage is TRBV3-1 (or the pseudogene TRBV3-2) and J usage is TRBJ1-2; D unclear. Trimming left V 1 base short and J 9 bases short, with 12 bases between. From germline, CDR1 is LGHDT and CDR2 YNNKEL (reference sequence). CDR3 length: 13 amino acids. In DNA, the CDR3 is TGTGCCAGCAGCCAAGGTGGGCGCTCTAGCTACACCTTC. Translating it yields CASSQGGRSSYTF.

The chain joins TRBV5-1 to TRBJ2-1; a weak D match, TRBD1 (5 bases). The CDR3 sequence is 13 residues long. The V end was cut by 1 base, the J end by 5 bases, with 7 bases between. Looked up from germline, CDR1 is SGHRS and CDR2 is YFSETQ. The CDR3 reads CASSLSGNNEQFF. CDR3 coding DNA: TGCGCCAGCAGCTTGTCAGGGAACAATGAGCAGTTCTTC.

This rearrangement joins TRBV30 to TRBJ1-2; tentatively, D is TRBD1 (5 bases). Germline V lookup: CDR1 GTSNPN, CDR2 SVGIG (reference sequence). V lost 4 bases, J lost 4 bases, and 13 bases lay in between. This CDR3 is 13 amino acids long. The CDR3 here is CAWMDQGSYGYTF. The CDR3 DNA reads as TGTGCCTGGATGGATCAGGGCAGCTATGGCTACACCTTC.

This clone showed up just a few times. The chain employs TRBV7-8 and TRBJ1-3; TRBD1 might be the D (6 bases). The ends were cut back, 1 base at V and 12 bases at J, with 7 bases in the middle. Germline CDR1 and CDR2: SGHVS and FQNEAQ. CDR3 size: 11 residues. The chain's CDR3 is CASSLEDSIYF. CDR3 coding DNA: TGTGCCAGCAGCTTAGAGGACAGCATATATTTT.

The V call is TRBV29-1, the J call TRBJ2-3, with a weak D call TRBD1 (6 bases). The CDR3 has 14 residues. V lost 6 bases and J 4 bases, leaving 17 bases between the germline ends. CDR1 and CDR2 from the germline V gene are SQVTM and ANQGSEA. CDR3 amino acids: CSVNLQGRADTQYF. CDR3 nucleotide sequence: TGCAGCGTCAACCTACAGGGTCGGGCAGATACGCAGTATTTT.

This sequence joins TRBV5-8 and TRBJ2-3; TRBD2 matches at 13 bases. The germline gives CDR1 SGHTS, CDR2 YDEGEE. The CDR3 sequence is 19 residues long. The junction had 12 bases not matched to a gene; V was cut back by 3 bases and J by 2 bases. The DNA of the CDR3 is TGTGCCAGCAGCTCCCCGGGACTAGCGGGATACTGGAACACAGATACGCAGTATTTT. Protein sequence: CASSSPGLAGYWNTDTQYF.

The chain has TRBV6-5 and TRBJ1-1; maybe TRBD1 (5 bases). V was pared by 6 bases and J by 3 bases, with 14 bases between. The CDR3 covers 14 residues. In germline, CDR1 is MNHEY, CDR2 SVGAGI. CDR3 nucleotides: TGTGCCAGCAGCCTCGGGAGGGGCTACACTGAAGCTTTCTTT. This translates into CASSLGRGYTEAFF.

Of note for this clone: Other DNA sequences in this specimen translate into the identical CDR3. This chain links TRBV6-5 with TRBJ2-7; D is perhaps TRBD2 (6 bases). In germline, CDR1 is MNHEY, CDR2 SVGAGI. This CDR3 spans 12 amino acids. The ends were cut back, 0 bases at V and 6 bases at J, with 6 bases in the middle. CDR3: CASSYSGGEQYF. CDR3 nucleotides: TGTGCCAGCAGTTACTCCGGGGGCGAGCAGTACTTC.

This clone was observed once. The genes are TRBV19 and TRBJ2-6, with 7 bases lining up with TRBD1. Trimming took 5 bases from V and 0 from J; bases not matched to a gene: 4. The CDR3 has 16 residues. Per germline, CDR1 LNHDA and CDR2 SQIVND (reference sequence). The CDR3 DNA reads TGTGCCAGTAGTGACAGGGCCGTCTCTGGGGCCAACGTCCTGACTTTC. Encoded protein: CASSDRAVSGANVLTF.

The gene calls are TRBV6-2 or TRBV6-3 and TRBJ1-5; 8 nucleotides line up with TRBD1. Germline V gene lookup returns CDR1 MNHEY and CDR2 SVGEGT. The J segment lost 7 bases and the V segment lost 6 bases, leaving 8 bases of the junction unmatched. The CDR3 loop spans 14 amino acids. CDR3 loop: CASSQGAGRQPQHF. Here the CDR3 DNA reads TGTGCCAGCAGCCAGGGGGCAGGAAGGCAGCCCCAGCATTTT.

This clone was observed once. The gene calls are TRBV5-8 and TRBJ1-5, with 7 bases matching TRBD1. The J segment lost 0 bases and the V segment lost 4 bases, leaving 7 bases of the junction unmatched. The CDR3 loop spans 16 amino acids. Germline lookup yields CDR1 SGHTS and CDR2 YDEGEE. The CDR3 nucleotides read TGTGCCAGCAGCGCGGGACAGATTTATAGCAATCAGCCCCAGCATTTT. This encodes CASSAGQIYSNQPQHF.